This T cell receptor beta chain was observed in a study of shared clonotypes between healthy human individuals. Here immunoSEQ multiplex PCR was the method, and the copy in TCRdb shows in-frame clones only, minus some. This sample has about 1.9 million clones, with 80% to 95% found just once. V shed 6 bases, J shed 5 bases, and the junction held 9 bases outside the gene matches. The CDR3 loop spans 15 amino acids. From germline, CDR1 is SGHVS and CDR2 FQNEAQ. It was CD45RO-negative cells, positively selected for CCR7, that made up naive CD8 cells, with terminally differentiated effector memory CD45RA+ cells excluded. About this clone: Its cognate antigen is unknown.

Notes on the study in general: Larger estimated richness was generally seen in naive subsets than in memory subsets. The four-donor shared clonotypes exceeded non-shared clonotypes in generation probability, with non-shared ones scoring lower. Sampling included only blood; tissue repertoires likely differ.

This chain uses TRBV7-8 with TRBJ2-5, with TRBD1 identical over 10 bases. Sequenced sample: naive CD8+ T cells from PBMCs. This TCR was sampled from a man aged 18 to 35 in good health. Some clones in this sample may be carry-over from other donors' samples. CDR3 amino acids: CASRTGTGDMETQYF. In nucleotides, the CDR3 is TGTGCCAGCAGGACCGGGACAGGGGATATGGAGACCCAGTACTTC.